This TCR beta chain comes out of a study of naive and memory T cell subsets. This clonotype was seen many times. Its antigen is unknown. Study-level results: This RNA-based method may be sensitive to activation-related transcript changes.

This CDR3 has 14 residues. V shed 5 bases and J shed 7 bases, with 16 bases lying between them. CDR1 MGHDK and CDR2 SYGVNS come from the germline V gene. As to treatment: skin biopsy from PPD injection site in Mantoux-positive individual. The library had UMIs added by 3' ligation of an oligonucleotide to TCR cDNA. Tuberculin skin test biopsies were taken where PPD was injected in Mantoux-positive people. Four PCR rounds used nested alpha and beta constant region primers plus the SP2 primer. TCRdb re-analysed the UMI-ligation and nested PCR reads in MiXCR, keeping a single row per CDR3 protein. Here the sample spans 30,000 to 35,000 distinct CDR3 sequences, about 6.7% being singletons.

The rearrangement joins TRBV25-1 to TRBJ2-3; D might be TRBD2 (6 bases). The receptor was derived from an adult in good health. Sequences were derived from skin, sampled from a tuberculin skin test site. This CDR3 reads CASSQAGLQYTQYF. In nucleotides, the CDR3 is TGTGCCAGCAGTCAGGCGGGGCTACAATATACGCAGTATTTT. Combining the CDR3 with reference TRBV25-1 and TRBJ2-3 gives the whole variable domain EADIYQTPRYLVIGTGKKITLECSQTMGHDKMYWYQQDPGMELHLIHYSYGVNSTEKGDLSSESTVSRIRTEHFPLTLESARPSHTSQYLCASSQAGLQYTQYFGPGTRLTVL.